This T cell receptor (beta chain) is drawn from a study of blood T cell repertoires in COVID-19. The data were produced by immunoSEQ multiplex PCR, yet TCRdb's version contains in-frame clones alone and is incomplete. The sample gives fewer than 400,000 clones, roughly 86% of which show up once; 1.7% is in the top ten. The specimen sequenced was PBMCs or T cells enriched from blood (not recorded which). This sequence was found in a woman under 40 who had recovered from COVID-19.

The CDR3 DNA follows: TGTGCCAGCAGCCAATTTCTCAATCAGCCCCAGCATTTT. Translated: CASSQFLNQPQHF. The V gene is TRBV14, the J gene TRBJ1-5; D is unclear. Germline V gene lookup returns CDR1 SGHDN and CDR2 FVKESK. The V and J ends lost 2 bases and 3 bases respectively, with 5 bases between them. The CDR3 has 13 residues.